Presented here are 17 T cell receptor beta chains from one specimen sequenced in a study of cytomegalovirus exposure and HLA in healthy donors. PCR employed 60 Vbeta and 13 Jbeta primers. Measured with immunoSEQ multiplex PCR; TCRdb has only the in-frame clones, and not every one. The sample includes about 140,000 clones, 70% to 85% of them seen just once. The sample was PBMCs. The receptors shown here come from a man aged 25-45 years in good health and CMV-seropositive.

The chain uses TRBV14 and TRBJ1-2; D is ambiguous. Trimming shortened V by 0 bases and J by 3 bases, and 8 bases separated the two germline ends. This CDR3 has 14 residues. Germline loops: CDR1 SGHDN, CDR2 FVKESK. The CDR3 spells CASSQDWQDYGYTF. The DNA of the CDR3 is TGTGCCAGCAGCCAAGATTGGCAGGACTATGGCTACACCTTC.

CDR3 sequence reads: CASSFRDRVSEQYF. DNA for the CDR3: TGTGCCAGTAGTTTCCGGGACAGGGTCTCCGAGCAGTACTTC. V gene TRBV19 combines with J gene TRBJ2-7; 9 nucleotides align to TRBD1. In germline, CDR1 is LNHDA, CDR2 SQIVND (reference sequence). Unmatched junction bases numbered 8, after V lost 5 bases and J lost 6 bases. The CDR3 is made up of 14 amino acids.

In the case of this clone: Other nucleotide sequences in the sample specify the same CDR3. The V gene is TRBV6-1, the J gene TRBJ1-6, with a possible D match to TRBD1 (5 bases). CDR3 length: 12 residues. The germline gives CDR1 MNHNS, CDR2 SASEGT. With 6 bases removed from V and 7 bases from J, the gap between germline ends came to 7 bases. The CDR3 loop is CASRPGNSPLHF. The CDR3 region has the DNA TGTGCCAGCAGACCAGGGAATTCACCCCTCCACTTT.

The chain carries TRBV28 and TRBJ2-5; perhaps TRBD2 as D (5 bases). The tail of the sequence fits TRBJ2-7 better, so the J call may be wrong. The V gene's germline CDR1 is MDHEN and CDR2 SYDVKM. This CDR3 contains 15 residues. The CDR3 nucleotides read TGTGCCAGCAGTTCGGGGTTTGAGGAAAGCTACGAGCAGTACTTC. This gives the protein CASSSGFEESYEQYF.

This CDR3 reads CASSLRSGSSYNEQFF. Written as DNA, the CDR3 is TGTGCCAGCAGTTTAAGGTCGGGGAGCTCCTACAATGAGCAGTTCTTC. The rearrangement uses TRBV28 and TRBJ2-1; TRBD2 might be the D (5 bases). V was clipped by 2 bases and J by 0 bases, with 11 bases between them. CDR3 length: 16 amino acids. Germline CDR1 MDHEN, CDR2 SYDVKM.

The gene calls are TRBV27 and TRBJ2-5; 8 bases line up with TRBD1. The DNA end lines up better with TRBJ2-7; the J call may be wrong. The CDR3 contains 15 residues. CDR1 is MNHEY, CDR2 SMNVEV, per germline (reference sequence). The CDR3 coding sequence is TGTGCCACCTCCCCCAGGGGGCGGGTGTCCTACGAGCAGTACTTC. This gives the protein CATSPRGRVSYEQYF.

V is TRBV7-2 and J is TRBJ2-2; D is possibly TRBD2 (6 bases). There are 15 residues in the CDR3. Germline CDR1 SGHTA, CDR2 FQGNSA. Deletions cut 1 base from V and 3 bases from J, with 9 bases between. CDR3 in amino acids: CASSLGGGDTGELFF. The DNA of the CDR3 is TGTGCCAGCAGCTTAGGAGGAGGGGACACCGGGGAGCTGTTTTTT.

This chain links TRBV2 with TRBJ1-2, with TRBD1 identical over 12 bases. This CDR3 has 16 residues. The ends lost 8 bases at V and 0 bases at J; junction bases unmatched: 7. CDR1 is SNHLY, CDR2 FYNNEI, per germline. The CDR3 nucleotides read TGTGCCAGCCCTTGGGGACAGGGGGCCGCTAACTATGGCTACACCTTC. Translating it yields CASPWGQGAANYGYTF.

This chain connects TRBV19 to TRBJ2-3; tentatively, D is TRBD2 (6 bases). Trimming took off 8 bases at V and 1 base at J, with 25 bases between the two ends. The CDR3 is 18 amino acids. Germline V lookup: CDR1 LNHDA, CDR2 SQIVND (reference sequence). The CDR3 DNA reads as TGTGCCAGTCTAGAGTATGGAGGGCCCAGGCCACGCACAGATACGCAGTATTTT. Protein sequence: CASLEYGGPRPRTDTQYF.

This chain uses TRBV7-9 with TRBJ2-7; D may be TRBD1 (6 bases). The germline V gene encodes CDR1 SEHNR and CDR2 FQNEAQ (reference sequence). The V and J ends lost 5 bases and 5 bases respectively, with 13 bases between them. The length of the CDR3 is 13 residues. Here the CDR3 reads CASSDQGNNEQYF. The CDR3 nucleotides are TGTGCCAGCAGCGATCAGGGGAATAACGAGCAGTACTTC.

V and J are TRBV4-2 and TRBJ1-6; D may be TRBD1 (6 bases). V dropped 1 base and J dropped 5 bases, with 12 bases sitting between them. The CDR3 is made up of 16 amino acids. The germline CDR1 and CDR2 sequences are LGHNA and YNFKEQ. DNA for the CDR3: TGTGCCAGCAGCCAAGTACCGACAGGAAATAATTCACCCCTCCACTTT. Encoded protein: CASSQVPTGNNSPLHF.

The CDR3 coding sequence is TGTGCCAGCAGTGGGCGGGAGGCTCGGAAACTGTTTTTT. Its translation is CASSGREARKLFF. V usage is TRBV28 and J usage is TRBJ1-4; no reliable D call. The CDR3 spans 13 residues. Germline V CDR1 and CDR2: MDHEN, SYDVKM. Trimming shortened V by 5 bases and J by 11 bases, and 15 bases separated the two germline ends. The full variable domain, with the rest looked up from reference TRBV28 and TRBJ1-4, is DVKVTQSSRYLVKRTGEKVFLECVQDMDHENMFWYRQDPGLGLRLIYFSYDVKMKEKGDIPEGYSVSREKKERFSLILESASTNQTSMYLCASSGREARKLFFGSGTQLSVL.

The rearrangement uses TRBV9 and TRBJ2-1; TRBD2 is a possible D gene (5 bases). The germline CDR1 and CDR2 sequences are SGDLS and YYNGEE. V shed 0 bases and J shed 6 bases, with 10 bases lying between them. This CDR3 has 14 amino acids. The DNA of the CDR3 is TGTGCCAGCAGCGTAGAAGAGCGGAGCAATGAGCAGTTCTTC. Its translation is CASSVEERSNEQFF.

CDR3 region: CATSSGTGVTGELFF. The DNA for the CDR3 is TGTGCCACCAGTTCCGGGACAGGGGTCACCGGGGAGCTGTTTTTT. This chain joins TRBV15 and TRBJ2-2, with 10 bases matching TRBD1. Trimming removed 6 bases from V and 4 bases from J; junction bases left unmatched: 5. This CDR3 comprises 15 residues. Germline assignment: CDR1 LNHNV and CDR2 YYDKDF (reference sequence).

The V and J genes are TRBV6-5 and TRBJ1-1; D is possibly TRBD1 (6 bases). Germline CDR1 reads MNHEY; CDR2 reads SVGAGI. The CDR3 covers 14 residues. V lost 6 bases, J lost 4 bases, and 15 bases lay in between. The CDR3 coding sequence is TGTGCCAGCAGCCTACAGGGTGGGGGCACTGAAGCTTTCTTT. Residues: CASSLQGGGTEAFF.

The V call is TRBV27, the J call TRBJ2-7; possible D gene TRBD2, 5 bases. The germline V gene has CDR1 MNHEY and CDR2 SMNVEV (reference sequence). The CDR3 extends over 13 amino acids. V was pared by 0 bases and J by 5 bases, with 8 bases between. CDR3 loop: CASSLSAGNEQYF. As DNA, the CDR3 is TGTGCCAGCAGTTTATCGGCCGGGAACGAGCAGTACTTC.

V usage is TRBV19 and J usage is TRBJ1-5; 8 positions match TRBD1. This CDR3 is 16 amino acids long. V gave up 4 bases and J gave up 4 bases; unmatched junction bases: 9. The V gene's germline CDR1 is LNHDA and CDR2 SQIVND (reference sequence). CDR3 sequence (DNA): TGTGCCAGTAGTACCCAAGGACAGGGTATTAATCAGCCCCAGCATTTT. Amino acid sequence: CASSTQGQGINQPQHF.